This T cell receptor beta chain stems from a study of OX40 agonist ivuxolimab in advanced cancers. Some background on the complete study: Ivuxolimab was an agonistic, fully human IgG2 monoclonal antibody directed against OX40 (CD134), a costimulatory receptor. Peripheral TCRbeta sequencing was intended to test whether TCR sequence diversity was altered and clonal T-cell expansion was caused by ivuxolimab. In the dose-escalation cohort, approximately 82% of patients were male, and the mean age was roughly 56 years with a range of roughly 23 to 79. The paper describes the monotherapy dose-escalation part (N ≈ 52 patients) of the phase I trial of ivuxolimab. Of the approximately 50 patients in dose escalation, 19 had hepatocellular carcinoma, about 15 had melanoma, 9 had renal cell carcinoma and 9 had head and neck cancer. Intravenous ivuxolimab was administered to patients every 2 weeks at six dose levels: 0.01, 0.1, 0.3, 1.5, 3 and 10 mg/kg. Three dose-escalation patients achieved partial responses, one with hepatocellular carcinoma and two with cutaneous melanoma. Prior anti-PD-1, anti-PD-L1 or anti-CTLA-4 therapy was permitted, and about 40% of dose-escalation patients had received checkpoint inhibitors.

Patients with a history of autoimmune disease or receiving systemic immunosuppression were excluded from the trial. Peripheral blood for TCR sequencing was drawn from every dose cohort at baseline, at cycle 4 day 1 and at cycle 7 day 1. The samples were drawn from a first-in-human, open-label, multicenter phase I dose-escalation trial of ivuxolimab. Adults with locally advanced or metastatic head and neck squamous cell, hepatocellular, melanoma or renal cell carcinoma were enrolled in the trial. Before TCR sequencing, CD4+ T cells and CD8+ T cells from peripheral blood were sorted into separate populations. For sequencing of the TCRbeta CDR3 region, genomic DNA was extracted from the sorted cells. The immunoSEQ Assay was used to sequence the TCRbeta CDR3 regions. The table was pulled from immuneACCESS by TCRdb, which kept in-frame rearrangements only. Such tables lose some clones; where checked, under half of the loss comes from unresolved V genes, and the rest has no known cause. For this sample the table gives approximately 35,000 clones, of which about 88% were detected only once. 4% to 5% of the sample is taken by the ten largest.

Broader findings and caveats from the paper: After ivuxolimab, CD8+ T cells had more expanded clones than CD4+ T cells on average. At doses of 0.1 to 3.0 mg/kg, clonal expansion of both CD4+ and CD8+ T cells in blood was seen between baseline and week 6. Low levels of normalized T-cell clonal expansion were also shown by some nonresponding patients. Partial responders in the 0.1-3.0 mg/kg groups had among the lowest normalized peripheral clonal expansion, especially among CD8+ T cells. The antigen specificity of the clonally expanded peripheral T cells was not determined.

As for this clone: The specificity of this receptor is unknown. Per-nucleotide qualities are absent, and no much larger clonotype sits a single base away.

Including cysteine and phenylalanine, the CDR3 has 14 amino acids. Just the 42-base CDR3 DNA is kept, in frame starting at base 1. V ends up 6 bases short and J 7 bases short, with an unmatched junction base count of 5. Reading the germline V gene (reference sequence) gives CDR1 LNHDA and CDR2 SQIVND. The input for sequencing was CD4+ or CD8+ T cells sorted from blood, taken in a trial of the OX40 agonist ivuxolimab. The V and J segments used are TRBV19 and TRBJ1-6, with 8 bases in between that match TRBD1. The TCR originated in an adult with an advanced solid tumor such as melanoma, head and neck, liver or kidney cancer. This receptor carries the CDR3 CASSPTGANSPLHF. The nucleotide sequence reads as follows: TGTGCCAGTAGCCCGACAGGGGCAAATTCACCCCTCCACTTT.